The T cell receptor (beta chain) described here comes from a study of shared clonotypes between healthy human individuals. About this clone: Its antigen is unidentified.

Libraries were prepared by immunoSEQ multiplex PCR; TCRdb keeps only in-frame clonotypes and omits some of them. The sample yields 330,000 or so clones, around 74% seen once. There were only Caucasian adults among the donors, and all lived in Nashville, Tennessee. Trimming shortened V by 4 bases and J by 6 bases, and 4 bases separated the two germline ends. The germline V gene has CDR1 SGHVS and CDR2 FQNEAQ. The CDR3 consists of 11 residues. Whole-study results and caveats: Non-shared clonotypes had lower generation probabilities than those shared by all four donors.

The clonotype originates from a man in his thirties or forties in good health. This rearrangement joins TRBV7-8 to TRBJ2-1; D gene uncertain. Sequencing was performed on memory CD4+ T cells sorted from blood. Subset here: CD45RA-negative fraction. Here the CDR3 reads CASSYSNEQFF. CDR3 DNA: TGTGCCAGCAGCTACAGCAATGAGCAGTTCTTC.